What follows are 21 T cell receptor beta chains derived from one specimen sequenced in a study of T cells in Graves' hyperthyroidism and ophthalmopathy. It was RNA transcripts that yielded the amplified TCR beta CDR3 regions. The HTBI primer set drove a first-round RT-PCR of the TCR CDR3. A single record per CDR3 protein comes from TCRdb applying MiXCR to the multiplex PCR reads. The data contain 400,000 to 500,000 distinct CDR3 sequences, about 15% of them seen just once; the ten biggest clones take up roughly 13%. Sequencing used blood. These receptors originate from a man between 18 and 35 years old with Graves' ophthalmopathy.

This clonotype was found many times. The chain employs TRBV9 and TRBJ2-3; D call uncertain. Germline-derived CDR1 and CDR2 are SGDLS and YYNGEE. V lost 3 bases and J 4 bases, leaving 12 bases between the germline ends. This CDR3 is built from 14 residues. The CDR3 coding sequence is TGTGCCAGCAGCGAAGGACCCTACCCAGATACGCAGTATTTT. It specifies CASSEGPYPDTQYF.

The V gene is TRBV29-1, the J gene TRBJ1-1, with D maybe TRBD1 (5 bases). CDR3 length: 14 residues. Germline assignment: CDR1 SQVTM and CDR2 ANQGSEA. Trimming removed 3 bases at V and 10 bases at J, with 21 bases between. As DNA, the CDR3 is TGCAGCGTTGACTCATTAGTGAAAGTGAGGGGAGCTTTCTTT. Translation: CSVDSLVKVRGAFF.

This clonotype has ten or more counts. The V gene is TRBV19, the J gene TRBJ1-1; D unclear. The CDR3 is 13 residues long. V was trimmed by 7 bases and J by 4 bases, leaving 13 bases between them. CDR1 is LNHDA, CDR2 SQIVND, per germline (reference sequence). The CDR3 DNA sequence: TGTGCCAGTACCAATCTCGGCCGCACTGAAGCTTTCTTT. Encoded protein: CASTNLGRTEAFF.

Of note for this clonotype: A much bigger clone sits one base away, suggesting this may be a read error. The chain recombines TRBV2 with TRBJ1-5; 7 nucleotides line up with TRBD1. This CDR3 has 15 amino acids. Germline lookup yields CDR1 SNHLY and CDR2 FYNNEI. Trimming took 4 bases from V and 7 from J; bases not matched to a gene: 10. The CDR3 sequence: CASSAGGQIGQPQHF. CDR3 DNA sequence: TGTGCCAGCAGTGCGGGGGGACAGATTGGGCAGCCCCAGCATTTT.

This clonotype has ten or more counts. This chain links TRBV27 with TRBJ2-7; D is unclear. CDR3 length: 15 amino acids. CDR1 MNHEY and CDR2 SMNVEV come from the germline V gene (reference sequence). V dropped 1 base and J dropped 2 bases, with 12 bases sitting between them. The CDR3 sequence: CASSLLVGTTYEQYF. Here the CDR3 DNA reads TGTGCCAGCAGTTTATTAGTCGGTACCACCTACGAGCAGTACTTC.

This clonotype was picked up many times. This sequence joins TRBV7-2 and TRBJ2-7; 12 nucleotides align to TRBD1. V lost 4 bases and J lost 3; bases outside the gene matches: 1. The CDR3 is 14 residues long. CDR1 is SGHTA, CDR2 FQGNSA, per germline. Written as DNA, the CDR3 is TGTGCCAGCAGCTGGGACAGGGGGCGCTACGAGCAGTACTTC. It codes for CASSWDRGRYEQYF. Complete variable domain (other parts from reference TRBV7-2 and TRBJ2-7): GAGVSQSPSNKVTEKGKDVELRCDPISGHTALYWYRQSLGQGLEFLIYFQGNSAPDKSGLPSDRFSAERTGGSVSTLTIQRTQQEDSAVYLCASSWDRGRYEQYFGPGTRLTVT.

This clonotype appeared many times. The chain joins TRBV6-1 to TRBJ1-6; D remains unclear. The CDR3 has 15 residues. Germline CDR1 is MNHNS and CDR2 is SASEGT. Trimming left V 6 bases short and J 7 bases short, with 16 bases between. Written as DNA, the CDR3 is TGTGCCAGCAGCCTCCTGGGGTCTTTCAATTCACCCCTCCACTTT. Encoded protein: CASSLLGSFNSPLHF.

The table lists this clonotype with many counts. The chain couples TRBV7-3 to TRBJ2-3; the match to TRBD2 covers 12 bases. CDR3 length: 16 residues. V was clipped by 4 bases and J by 1 base; unmatched bases: 3. Germline V gene lookup returns CDR1 SGHTA and CDR2 FQGTGA. The CDR3 loop reads CASSWGLAGGTDTQYF. The CDR3 DNA reads as TGTGCCAGCAGCTGGGGACTAGCGGGTGGCACAGATACGCAGTATTTT.

The sample holds many counts of this clonotype. The V call is TRBV6-1, the J call TRBJ1-5; D is ambiguous. The V gene lost 4 bases and the J gene lost 4 bases, with 11 bases spanning the gap. CDR3 length equals 14 residues. CDR1 and CDR2 from the germline V gene are MNHNS and SASEGT. CDR3 amino acids: CASSAHGGNQPQHF. Here the CDR3 DNA reads TGTGCCAGCAGTGCTCATGGAGGAAATCAGCCCCAGCATTTT.

This clonotype was recorded at least ten times. The chain uses TRBV2 and TRBJ2-3; unclear D gene. Germline assignment: CDR1 SNHLY and CDR2 FYNNEI. V shed 7 bases and J shed 4 bases, with 9 bases lying between them. The CDR3 covers 12 residues. The DNA for the CDR3 is TGTGCCAGCAACCGCCGGTCAGATACGCAGTATTTT. This encodes CASNRRSDTQYF.

The sample holds many counts of this clonotype. The chain has TRBV2 and TRBJ1-2; 8 positions match TRBD1. The germline CDR1 and CDR2 sequences are SNHLY and FYNNEI. The CDR3 is made up of 15 amino acids. The ends lost 0 bases at V and 3 bases at J; junction bases unmatched: 3. The CDR3, as DNA: TGTGCCAGCAGTGAAGCCAGGGGGCGCCACTATGGCTACACCTTC. It yields the protein CASSEARGRHYGYTF.

In the case of this clonotype: It is likely a read error, because the conserved phenylalanine at the end of the CDR3 is missing. The chain recombines TRBV24-1 with TRBJ1-5, with D possibly TRBD1 on 6 matching bases. This CDR3 contains 14 residues. Trimming took off 1 base at V and 6 bases at J, with 9 bases between the two ends. CDR1 is KGHDR, CDR2 SFDVKD, per germline. CDR3 loop: CATSDLGGSQPQHY. The CDR3 nucleotides read TGTGCCACCAGTGATTTAGGGGGGAGTCAGCCCCAGCATTAT.

This clonotype has ten or more counts. V and J are TRBV18 and TRBJ2-5; D may correspond to TRBD1 or TRBD2 (5 bases each). CDR1 is KGHSH and CDR2 is LQKENI in the germline V gene. Trimming removed 4 bases from V and 7 bases from J, with 13 bases in between. This CDR3 comprises 13 residues. The CDR3 is CASSQGDQGTQYF. The CDR3 bases are TGTGCCAGCTCACAAGGGGACCAGGGGACCCAGTACTTC.

This clonotype was seen repeatedly, ten times or more. The chain carries TRBV6-1 and TRBJ2-5; a possible D gene is TRBD1 (6 bases). Per germline, CDR1 MNHNS and CDR2 SASEGT. CDR3 size: 14 residues. The V end was cut by 5 bases, the J end by 0 bases, with 10 bases between. The CDR3 loop reads CASSYGQYQETQYF. CDR3 nucleotides: TGTGCCAGCAGTTACGGACAGTACCAAGAGACCCAGTACTTC.

This clonotype was seen repeatedly, ten times or more. V is TRBV27 and J is TRBJ2-5; 7 nucleotides align to TRBD1. Trimming removed 6 bases from V and 4 bases from J; junction bases left unmatched: 8. Germline V gene sequence: CDR1 MNHEY, CDR2 SMNVEV (reference sequence). The CDR3 spans 14 residues. The CDR3 is CASSPQTGRETQYF. CDR3 nucleotides: TGTGCCAGCAGCCCCCAGACAGGGAGAGAGACCCAGTACTTC.

V gene TRBV19 combines with J gene TRBJ1-3; possible D gene TRBD1, 5 bases. V lost 7 bases, J lost 4 bases, and 14 bases lay in between. CDR3 length equals 14 residues. The germline V gene encodes CDR1 LNHDA and CDR2 SQIVND (reference sequence). CDR3 DNA: TGTGCCAGTACCGCGGGAGGGACGGGAAACACCATATATTTT. Its protein product is CASTAGGTGNTIYF.

This clonotype has a count of ten or more. V is TRBV30 and J is TRBJ1-6; D remains ambiguous. The CDR3 is made up of 13 amino acids. Germline assignment: CDR1 GTSNPN and CDR2 SVGIG (reference sequence). Trimming stripped 3 bases from V and 3 bases from J, with 6 bases between. The CDR3 bases are TGTGCCTGGAGCGACCTCTATAATTCACCCCTCCACTTT. Its protein is CAWSDLYNSPLHF.

This clonotype appeared many times. The genes are TRBV6-2 or TRBV6-3 and TRBJ2-1; 9 bases align to TRBD1. J gave up 7 bases and V 6 bases, and 10 bases lay outside the gene matches. Germline V gives CDR1 MNHEY, CDR2 SVGEGT. The CDR3 has 15 residues. The CDR3 DNA is TGTGCCAGCAGAGAACCGGGACAGGGTGAAAATGAGCAGTTCTTC. The encoded protein is CASREPGQGENEQFF.

This clonotype has ten or more counts. The chain has TRBV20-1 and TRBJ2-3; TRBD1 matches 9 bases. The CDR3 consists of 13 residues. The V gene's germline CDR1 is DFQATT and CDR2 SNEGSKA (reference sequence). V shed 5 bases, J shed 4 bases, and the junction held 4 bases outside the gene matches. CDR3 in amino acids: CSAWTGAADTQYF. The CDR3 DNA follows: TGCAGTGCTTGGACAGGGGCGGCAGATACGCAGTATTTT.

On this clonotype: A much bigger clone sits one base away, suggesting this may be a read error. This chain joins TRBV9 and TRBJ2-7; TRBD1 matches 8 bases. The junction had 10 bases not matched to a gene; V was cut back by 2 bases and J by 6 bases. Looked up from germline, CDR1 is SGDLS and CDR2 is YYNGEE. This CDR3 is 15 amino acids long. The CDR3 is CASSVTYRGSFEQYF. Here the CDR3 DNA reads TGTGCCAGCAGCGTCACATACAGGGGGTCGTTCGAGCAGTACTTC.

This clonotype was detected many times. The chain combines TRBV7-8 with TRBJ2-7; weak D call: TRBD1 (6 bases). V gave up 8 bases and J gave up 2 bases, with 13 bases separating them. In germline, CDR1 is SGHVS, CDR2 FQNEAQ. This CDR3 spans 13 amino acids. The CDR3 region has the DNA TGTGCCAGCGGGAACAGGGTAGCCTACGAGCAGTACTTC. Protein sequence: CASGNRVAYEQYF.